The clone carrying this T cell receptor (beta chain) was seen a single time. The data were taken from a study of blood T cell repertoires in COVID-19. Study details: The cDNA or gDNA used as material had been derived from T cells, B-cell-depleted T cells, or PBMCs.

CDR3 length equals 14 residues. CDR1 and CDR2 from the germline V gene are MNHEY and SVGAGI. Germline trimming cut 5 bases from V and 4 bases from J; bases unmatched to any gene: 5. Sequenced by immunoSEQ multiplex PCR; TCRdb stores in-frame clones only, minus some. The profile shows some 31,000 clones, over 90% of them singletons. Input material: peripheral blood. This TCR was sampled from a human donor in a cohort sampled during active COVID-19. The V call is TRBV6-5, the J call TRBJ1-3, with 7 nucleotides matching TRBD1. CDR3 sequence: CASSTWDRGNTIYF. In nucleotides, the CDR3 is TGTGCCAGCAGTACCTGGGACAGAGGAAACACCATATATTTT.